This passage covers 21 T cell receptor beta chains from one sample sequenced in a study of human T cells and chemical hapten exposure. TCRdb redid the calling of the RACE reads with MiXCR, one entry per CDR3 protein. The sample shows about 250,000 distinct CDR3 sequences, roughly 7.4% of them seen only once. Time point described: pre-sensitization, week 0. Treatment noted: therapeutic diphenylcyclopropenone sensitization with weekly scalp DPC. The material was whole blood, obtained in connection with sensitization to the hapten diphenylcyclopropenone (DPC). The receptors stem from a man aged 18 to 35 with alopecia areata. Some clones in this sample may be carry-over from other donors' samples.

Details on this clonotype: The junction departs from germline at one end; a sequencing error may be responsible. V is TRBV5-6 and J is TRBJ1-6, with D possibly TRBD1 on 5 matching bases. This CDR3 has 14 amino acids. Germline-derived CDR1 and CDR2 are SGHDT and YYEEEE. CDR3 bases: TGTGCCAGCAGCGAGGGACTGGGCCATTCACCCCTCCATTTT. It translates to CASSEGLGHSPLHF.

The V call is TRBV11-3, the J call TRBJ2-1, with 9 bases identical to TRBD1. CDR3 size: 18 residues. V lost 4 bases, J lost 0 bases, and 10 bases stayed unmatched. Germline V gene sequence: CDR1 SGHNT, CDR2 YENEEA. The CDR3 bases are TGTGCCAGCAGCTCGCCGGGACAGGGTCGAAGCTCCTACAATGAGCAGTTCTTC. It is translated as CASSSPGQGRSSYNEQFF.

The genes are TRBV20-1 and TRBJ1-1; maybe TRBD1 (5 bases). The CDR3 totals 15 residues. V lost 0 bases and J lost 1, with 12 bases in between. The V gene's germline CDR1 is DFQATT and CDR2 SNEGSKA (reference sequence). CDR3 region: CSARDGGVGNTEAFF. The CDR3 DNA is TGCAGTGCTAGAGATGGAGGGGTCGGGAACACTGAAGCTTTCTTT.

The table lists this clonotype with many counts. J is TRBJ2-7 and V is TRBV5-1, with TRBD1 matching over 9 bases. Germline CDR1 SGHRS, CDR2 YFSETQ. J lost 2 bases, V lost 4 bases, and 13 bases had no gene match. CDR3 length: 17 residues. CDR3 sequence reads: CASSPWTGVTSTYEQYF. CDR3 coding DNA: TGCGCCAGCAGCCCCTGGACAGGGGTCACTTCAACCTACGAGCAGTACTTC.

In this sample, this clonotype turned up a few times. This CDR3 is CASSLGSRASNQPQHF. The CDR3 DNA reads as TGTGCCAGCAGCTTAGGTAGCAGGGCGAGCAATCAGCCCCAGCATTTT. V and J are TRBV7-2 and TRBJ1-5; a possible D gene is TRBD1 (5 bases). Germline V gene data show CDR1 as SGHTA and CDR2 as FQGNSA. The germline V and J ends were trimmed by 1 base and 1 base, with 11 bases remaining between them. This CDR3 has 16 residues.

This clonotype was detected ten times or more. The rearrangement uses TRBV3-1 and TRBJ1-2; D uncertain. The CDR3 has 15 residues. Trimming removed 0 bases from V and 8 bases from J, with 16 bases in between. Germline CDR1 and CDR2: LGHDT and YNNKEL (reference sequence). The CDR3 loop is CASSQDSKGLWGYTF. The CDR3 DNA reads TGTGCCAGCAGCCAAGATTCTAAGGGTTTGTGGGGCTACACCTTC.

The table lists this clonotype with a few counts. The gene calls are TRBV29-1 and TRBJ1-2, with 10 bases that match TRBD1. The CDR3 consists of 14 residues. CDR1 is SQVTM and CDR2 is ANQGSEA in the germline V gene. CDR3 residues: CSGVTGGGVDGYTF. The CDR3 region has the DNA TGCAGTGGGGTGACAGGGGGCGGTGTCGATGGCTACACCTTC.

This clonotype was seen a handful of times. CDR3 loop: CASSVGPGDGSPLHF. CDR3 nucleotide sequence: TGTGCCAGCAGCGTAGGTCCAGGGGATGGTTCACCCCTCCACTTT. The V call is TRBV9, the J call TRBJ1-6; a possible D gene is TRBD1 (6 bases). V was pared by 0 bases and J by 9 bases, with 13 bases between. The length of the CDR3 is 15 residues. Germline-derived CDR1 and CDR2 are SGDLS and YYNGEE.

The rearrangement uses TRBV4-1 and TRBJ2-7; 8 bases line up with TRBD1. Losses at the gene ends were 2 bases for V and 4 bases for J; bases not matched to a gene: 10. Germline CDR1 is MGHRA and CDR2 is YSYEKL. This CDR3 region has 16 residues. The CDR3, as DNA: TGCGCCAGCAGCCAACTCCAGTCAGGGGGCCAGTACGAGCAGTACTTC. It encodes CASSQLQSGGQYEQYF.

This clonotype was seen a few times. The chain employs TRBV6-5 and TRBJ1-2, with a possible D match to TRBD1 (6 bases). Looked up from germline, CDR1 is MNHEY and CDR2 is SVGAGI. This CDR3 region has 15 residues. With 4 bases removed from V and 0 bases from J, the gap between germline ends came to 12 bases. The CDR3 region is CASSFLTGSNYGYTF. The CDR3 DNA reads TGTGCCAGCAGTTTTTTAACAGGGTCTAACTATGGCTACACCTTC.

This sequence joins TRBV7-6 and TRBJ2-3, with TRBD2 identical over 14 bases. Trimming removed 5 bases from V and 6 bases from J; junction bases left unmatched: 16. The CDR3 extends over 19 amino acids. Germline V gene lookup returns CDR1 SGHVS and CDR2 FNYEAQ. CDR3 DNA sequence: TGTGCCAGCAGCCCAGACCCGGGACTAGCGGGGGCCAGCTCTGATACGCAGTATTTT. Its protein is CASSPDPGLAGASSDTQYF.

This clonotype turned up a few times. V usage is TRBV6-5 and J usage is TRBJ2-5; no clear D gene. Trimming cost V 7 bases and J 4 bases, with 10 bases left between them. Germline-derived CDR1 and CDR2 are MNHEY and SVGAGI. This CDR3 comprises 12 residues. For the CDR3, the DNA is TGTGCCAGCACCAGCGTACGAGAGACCCAGTACTTC. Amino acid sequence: CASTSVRETQYF.

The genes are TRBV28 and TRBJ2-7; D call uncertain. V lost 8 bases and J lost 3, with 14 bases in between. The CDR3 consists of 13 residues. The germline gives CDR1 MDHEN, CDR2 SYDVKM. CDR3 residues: CASGATSFYEQYF. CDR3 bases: TGTGCCAGCGGCGCCACTTCCTTCTACGAGCAGTACTTC.

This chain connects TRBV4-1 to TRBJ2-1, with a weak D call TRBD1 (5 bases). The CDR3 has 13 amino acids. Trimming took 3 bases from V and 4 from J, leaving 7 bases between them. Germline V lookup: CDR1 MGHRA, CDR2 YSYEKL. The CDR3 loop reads CASSQQGYNEQFF. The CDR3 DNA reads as TGCGCCAGCAGCCAGCAGGGATACAATGAGCAGTTCTTC.

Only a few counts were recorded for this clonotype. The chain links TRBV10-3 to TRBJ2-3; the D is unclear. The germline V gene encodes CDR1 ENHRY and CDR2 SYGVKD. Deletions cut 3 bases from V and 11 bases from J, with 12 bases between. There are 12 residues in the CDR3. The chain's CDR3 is CAISDDWGRQYF. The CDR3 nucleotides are TGTGCCATCAGTGATGATTGGGGTAGGCAGTATTTT.

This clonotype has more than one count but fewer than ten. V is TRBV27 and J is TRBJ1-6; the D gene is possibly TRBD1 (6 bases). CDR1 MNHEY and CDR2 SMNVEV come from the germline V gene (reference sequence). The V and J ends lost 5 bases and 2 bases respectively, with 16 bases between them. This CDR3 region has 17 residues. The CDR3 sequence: CASSPSGARPYNSPLHF. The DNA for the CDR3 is TGTGCCAGCAGTCCGTCAGGGGCCAGACCCTATAATTCACCCCTCCACTTT.

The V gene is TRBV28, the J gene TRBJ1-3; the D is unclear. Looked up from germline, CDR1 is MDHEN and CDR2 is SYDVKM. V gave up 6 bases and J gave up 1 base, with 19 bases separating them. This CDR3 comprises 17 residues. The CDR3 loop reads CASSPPSARVSGNTIYF. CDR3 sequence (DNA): TGTGCCAGCAGCCCCCCATCCGCTCGGGTATCTGGAAACACCATATATTTT.

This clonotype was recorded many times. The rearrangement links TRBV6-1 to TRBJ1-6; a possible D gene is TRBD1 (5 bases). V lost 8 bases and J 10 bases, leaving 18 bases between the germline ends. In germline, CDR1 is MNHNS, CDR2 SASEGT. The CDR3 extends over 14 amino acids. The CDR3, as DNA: TGTGCCAGCGCCGTTGACAGCGATTTCTCACCCCTCCACTTT. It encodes CASAVDSDFSPLHF.

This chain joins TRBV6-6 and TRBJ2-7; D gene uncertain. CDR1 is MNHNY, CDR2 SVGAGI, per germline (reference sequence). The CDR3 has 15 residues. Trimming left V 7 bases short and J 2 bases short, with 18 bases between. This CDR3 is CASNGYSLWPYEQYF. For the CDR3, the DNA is TGTGCCAGCAATGGGTACAGTCTCTGGCCCTACGAGCAGTACTTC.

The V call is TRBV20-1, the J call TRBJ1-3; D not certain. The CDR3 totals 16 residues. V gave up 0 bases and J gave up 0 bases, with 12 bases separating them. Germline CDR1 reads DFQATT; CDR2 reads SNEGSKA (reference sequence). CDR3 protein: CSARDWAGLSGNTIYF. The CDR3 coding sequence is TGCAGTGCTAGAGATTGGGCCGGTCTCTCTGGAAACACCATATATTTT.

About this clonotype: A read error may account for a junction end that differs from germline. Here the CDR3 DNA reads TGTGCCAGCAGCCAAGGTACGGGCAAAGCTCTCTTT. Amino acids: CASSQGTGKALF. J is TRBJ1-1 and V is TRBV3-1; no clear D. CDR1 LGHDT and CDR2 YNNKEL come from the germline V gene (reference sequence). This CDR3 region has 12 residues.